Listed below are T cell receptor beta chains from one sample, sequenced in a study of shared clonotypes between healthy human individuals. Method: immunoSEQ multiplex PCR; TCRdb's copy keeps in-frame clones and lacks some. The sample has about 1.5 million clones, 95% to 99% seen once. Sequencing used naive CD4+ T cells sorted from blood. The receptor source for this set is a man aged 25 to 40 in good health. The CDR3 runs from the conserved cysteine through the conserved F or W. D genes are given only for firm matches. Some rows mark clone size as missing; the rest say once, few, many or name a class of expanded clone.

D: TRBD2
size: NA
V: TRBV29-1
J: TRBJ2-3
CDR3: CSVGGFSGGTDTQYF
DNA: TGCAGCGTTGGGGGTTTTAGCGGGGGCACAGATACGCAGTATTTT

D: NA
size: NA
V: TRBV6-5
J: TRBJ2-7
CDR3: CASSYGSGSHEQYF
DNA: TGTGCCAGCAGTTATGGATCGGGATCTCACGAGCAGTACTTC

D: NA
size: NA
V: TRBV27
J: TRBJ2-7
CDR3: CASSAWTETYEQYF
DNA: TGTGCCAGCAGTGCCTGGACAGAAACCTACGAGCAGTACTTC

D: TRBD1
size: once
V: TRBV9
J: TRBJ1-2
CDR3: CASSPGGQGVAGYTF
DNA: TGTGCCAGCAGCCCCGGCGGACAGGGGGTTGCTGGCTACACCTTC

D: TRBD2
size: NA
V: TRBV5-4
J: TRBJ2-5
CDR3: CASSQGLAGGETQYF
DNA: TGTGCCAGCAGCCAGGGACTAGCGGGAGGTGAGACCCAGTACTTC

D: NA
size: NA
V: TRBV7-2
J: TRBJ1-5
CDR3: CASSLDGNQPQHF
DNA: TGTGCCAGCAGCTTGGATGGCAATCAGCCCCAGCATTTT

D: NA
size: once
V: TRBV10-1
J: TRBJ2-1
CDR3: CASSESPFNEQFF
DNA: TGCGCCAGCAGTGAGTCCCCCTTCAATGAGCAGTTCTTC

D: TRBD2
size: NA
V: TRBV18
J: TRBJ2-7
CDR3: CASSPRSGRASYEQYF
DNA: TGTGCCAGCTCCCCTCGAAGCGGGAGGGCCTCCTACGAGCAGTACTTC

D: TRBD2
size: NA
V: TRBV11-2
J: TRBJ2-1
CDR3: CASSPLGRESSYNEQFF
DNA: TGTGCCAGCAGCCCGCTGGGGAGGGAGAGCTCCTACAATGAGCAGTTCTTC

D: NA
size: few
V: TRBV20-1
J: TRBJ2-7
CDR3: CSARVGYEQYF
DNA: TGCAGTGCTAGAGTTGGTTACGAGCAGTACTTC

D: TRBD2
size: NA
V: TRBV18
J: TRBJ2-5
CDR3: CASSPRGLGETQYF
DNA: TGTGCCAGCTCACCACGGGGACTAGGGGAGACCCAGTACTTC

D: NA
size: once
V: TRBV6-6
J: TRBJ1-2
CDR3: CASDDPPGRYGYTF
DNA: TGTGCCAGCGATGACCCACCTGGTCGCTATGGCTACACCTTC

D: TRBD1
size: NA
V: TRBV19
J: TRBJ2-7
CDR3: CASSMAPGTGGSKQYF
DNA: TGTGCCAGTAGTATGGCCCCCGGGACAGGGGGCTCCAAGCAGTACTTC

D: NA
size: NA
V: TRBV7-9
J: TRBJ2-5
CDR3: CASSLVSGPQETQYF
DNA: TGTGCCAGCAGCTTAGTCAGTGGGCCCCAAGAGACCCAGTACTTC

D: TRBD2
size: NA
V: TRBV5-1
J: TRBJ2-5
CDR3: CASSLGVLAGGDETQYF
DNA: TGCGCCAGCAGCTTGGGGGTACTAGCGGGAGGAGATGAGACCCAGTACTTC

D: TRBD1
size: NA
V: TRBV4-1
J: TRBJ2-1
CDR3: CASSSGTGGKNEQFF
DNA: TGCGCCAGCAGCTCCGGGACAGGGGGCAAGAATGAGCAGTTCTTC

D: TRBD1
size: NA
V: TRBV5-1
J: TRBJ2-2
CDR3: CASGQGVTGELFF
DNA: TGCGCCTCGGGACAGGGAGTCACCGGGGAGCTGTTTTTT

D: NA
size: NA
V: TRBV28
J: TRBJ1-1
CDR3: CASSFRFGFSTEAFF
DNA: TGTGCCAGCAGTTTTAGGTTTGGGTTTTCCACTGAAGCTTTCTTT

D: NA
size: NA
V: TRBV19
J: TRBJ1-5
CDR3: CASSSYSALRVQPQHF
DNA: TGTGCCAGTAGTTCTTACTCAGCCTTGAGGGTTCAGCCCCAGCATTTT

D: NA
size: NA
V: TRBV11-2
J: TRBJ2-1
CDR3: CASSYQVSGCKFF
DNA: TGTGCCAGCAGCTACCAGGTTTCCGGTTGTAAGTTCTTC

D: NA
size: NA
V: TRBV5-1
J: TRBJ2-6
CDR3: CASSLPGSGANVLTF
DNA: TGCGCCAGCAGCCTACCGGGCTCTGGGGCCAACGTCCTGACTTTC

D: NA
size: NA
V: TRBV11-2
J: TRBJ2-5
CDR3: CASEVRGWETQYF
DNA: TGTGCCAGCGAAGTAAGGGGGTGGGAGACCCAGTACTTC

D: NA
size: NA
V: TRBV19
J: TRBJ2-3
CDR3: CATSTHQGDTQYF
DNA: TGTGCCACCTCTACTCATCAGGGAGATACGCAGTATTTT

D: NA
size: NA
V: TRBV2
J: TRBJ2-5
CDR3: CASSLWDTQETQYF
DNA: TGTGCCAGCAGTTTGTGGGACACACAAGAGACCCAGTACTTC

D: NA
size: NA
V: TRBV6-4
J: TRBJ2-1
CDR3: CASSDPGQEQFF
DNA: TGTGCCAGCAGTGACCCCGGCCAGGAGCAGTTCTTC

D: NA
size: NA
V: TRBV10-3
J: TRBJ2-5
CDR3: CAISDRTGDGTQYF
DNA: TGTGCCATCAGTGACAGGACGGGGGATGGGACCCAGTACTTC

D: TRBD2
size: once
V: TRBV5-1
J: TRBJ2-7
CDR3: CASSPGGSYEQYF
DNA: TGCGCCAGCAGTCCGGGAGGCTCCTACGAGCAGTACTTC

D: NA
size: NA
V: TRBV5-6
J: TRBJ2-7
CDR3: CASSAEEYEQYF
DNA: TGTGCCAGCAGCGCGGAAGAGTACGAGCAGTACTTC

D: NA
size: NA
V: TRBV28
J: TRBJ2-1
CDR3: CASSFFTPGLKEQFF
DNA: TGTGCCAGCAGTTTTTTCACACCGGGACTCAAAGAGCAGTTCTTC

D: TRBD1
size: NA
V: TRBV28
J: TRBJ1-2
CDR3: CASSPPRGRGYTF
DNA: TGTGCCAGCAGTCCTCCCAGGGGGCGGGGCTACACCTTC

D: TRBD1
size: NA
V: TRBV5-1
J: TRBJ2-5
CDR3: CASSTYRGLETQYF
DNA: TGCGCCAGCAGCACTTACAGGGGCCTTGAGACCCAGTACTTC

D: NA
size: once
V: TRBV18
J: TRBJ2-7
CDR3: CASSPVGRDDYEQYF
DNA: TGTGCCAGCTCTCCCGTAGGCAGGGATGACTACGAGCAGTACTTC

D: TRBD2
size: NA
V: TRBV18
J: TRBJ2-1
CDR3: CASSPGPSGGPAYNEQFF
DNA: TGTGCCAGCTCACCAGGTCCTAGCGGGGGGCCCGCCTACAATGAGCAGTTCTTC

D: TRBD2
size: NA
V: TRBV10-1
J: TRBJ2-1
CDR3: CASSESGGSSYNEQFF
DNA: TGCGCCAGCAGTGAGTCAGGCGGGAGCTCCTACAATGAGCAGTTCTTC

D: NA
size: NA
V: TRBV5-4
J: TRBJ2-2
CDR3: CASSFTGTGRTGELFF
DNA: TGTGCCAGCAGCTTCACAGGGACGGGGAGAACCGGGGAGCTGTTTTTT

D: TRBD1
size: NA
V: TRBV11-2
J: TRBJ1-5
CDR3: CASSIRDRGSNQPQHF
DNA: TGTGCCAGCAGCATACGGGACAGGGGAAGCAATCAGCCCCAGCATTTT

D: TRBD2
size: NA
V: TRBV14
J: TRBJ2-2
CDR3: CASRAGTSYSTGELFF
DNA: TGTGCCAGCAGAGCCGGGACTAGTTATTCCACCGGGGAGCTGTTTTTT

D: TRBD2
size: NA
V: TRBV9
J: TRBJ2-1
CDR3: CASSVGGTLAGEEEQFF
DNA: TGTGCCAGCAGCGTAGGTGGGACCCTAGCGGGAGAAGAAGAGCAGTTCTTC

D: TRBD1
size: NA
V: TRBV28
J: TRBJ2-7
CDR3: CASSGWGQTYEQYF
DNA: TGTGCCAGCAGCGGTTGGGGACAGACCTACGAGCAGTACTTC

D: NA
size: NA
V: TRBV5-8
J: TRBJ2-3
CDR3: CASSLVGSRTDTQYF
DNA: TGTGCCAGCAGCTTGGTGGGTAGTCGCACAGATACGCAGTATTTT

D: NA
size: NA
V: TRBV7-3
J: TRBJ2-1
CDR3: CASSYNSGNSYNEQFF
DNA: TGTGCCAGCAGCTACAATAGCGGTAACTCCTACAATGAGCAGTTCTTC

D: NA
size: NA
V: TRBV7-9
J: TRBJ2-5
CDR3: CASSLVQVLETQYF
DNA: TGTGCCAGCAGCTTAGTTCAGGTCCTGGAGACCCAGTACTTC

D: NA
size: NA
V: TRBV7-9
J: TRBJ1-1
CDR3: CASSFTEAFF
DNA: TGTGCCAGCAGCTTTACTGAAGCTTTCTTT